This T cell receptor (beta chain) was profiled in a study of shared clonotypes between healthy human individuals (dated by TCRdb to about 2020). About the investigation overall: A few men and two women, aged 18 to 49 years, made up the cohort. To estimate repertoire size and how much clonotype sharing occurs between individuals, the study deeply sequenced the blood TCR repertoires of five healthy adults. To increase sequencing depth and limit assay-specific biases, TCR repertoire library preparation and sequencing were carried out by different laboratories using diverse techniques. Per donor, leukapheresis produced somewhere between about 0.85 and 10 billion PBMCs. For each donor, three plates each were used for CD4 naive and CD4 memory, two plates were used for CD8 naive, and one plate was used for CD8 memory. General findings and caveats noted by the study authors: Sampling was restricted to blood, and TCR repertoires in tissue are likely to differ from TCR repertoires in blood. Rarefaction of sorted-subset datasets indicated incomplete sequencing despite the large sequencing depth. Higher generation probabilities were observed for clonotypes shared by all four sorted-subset donors than for non-shared clonotypes. The genetic and exposure-history diversity represented was limited by the small number of donors. Across a handful of donors, roughly 5.4% of naive CD4, around 3.3% of naive CD8, around 2.1% of memory CD4, and 0.4% of memory CD8 clonotypes were shared. Pairwise subsampling indicated that sequencing depth was expected to affect the degree of clonotype sharing among donors. Larger estimated clonotype richness was generally found for naive subsets than for memory subsets.

V sheds 6 bases and J sheds 3 bases, leaving 12 bases between their ends. The CDR3, cysteine through phenylalanine, is 13 amino acids long. Of the read, only the CDR3 DNA is kept; its 39 bases are in frame from base 1. The germline V gene yields MDHEN for CDR1 and SYDVKM for CDR2. With respect to this clone: The target of this receptor is not known. It has no much larger one-base neighbor in the sample; base qualities were not kept.

CD8 naive samples were obtained by positive selection for CCR7 among CD45RO-negative cells, yielding a CD45RA+CCR7+ population from which TemRA cells were excluded. Donors were healthy HIV-negative adults with no recently reported acute infections or vaccinations. All donors were Caucasian adults living in Nashville, Tennessee, USA. After blood collection by leukapheresis, PBMCs were isolated using Ficoll-Histopaque density gradient centrifugation and then cryopreserved in the vapor phase of liquid nitrogen. Purity and quantity of every magnetically sorted T cell population were checked by analytical flow cytometry. Genomic DNA was isolated from each sorted fraction and quantified by UV absorbance on a Nanodrop 2000c. Using the deep immunoSEQ assay, multiplex PCR amplified TCR CDR3 regions from genomic DNA. Extracted genomic DNA from each cell subset was distributed evenly across all wells of several immunoSEQ 96-well plates, and each plate was treated as a replicate. For sorted subsets, each replicate PCR was loaded with 200 ng genomic DNA, equivalent to 32,000 or so T cell genomes. The purified libraries were quantified using a Qubit 3.0 fluorometer, sized with a Bioanalyzer 2100, and then quantified again using the KAPA Library Quantification kit. Every immunoSEQ 96-well plate was sequenced on a separate single-read 150-cycle Illumina NextSeq 550 flow cell. In the original analysis: Because only junctional sequences without quality scores were contained in the immunoSEQ output, filtering matching that applied to full-length reads could not be performed. Sequences were annotated with PyIR, a Python wrapper for IgBLAST v1.9, using IMGT germline references to assign V/J genes and CDR3. Reads with weak V/J assignments (E-value above 1e-6), missing CDR3, stop codons, out-of-frame junctions, or ambiguous translated residues were removed. A V3J clonotype was defined by an identical inferred V gene, J gene, and CDR3 amino acid sequence. Percentage overlap between repertoires was calculated by dividing the number of shared unique clonotypes by the size of the smaller repertoire. Richness of each repertoire was evaluated using RTK rarefaction, the Chao1 estimator, and Recon v2.1 estimates of unobserved clonotypes. For all TCRbeta clonotypes obtained by the gDNA method from several donors, generation probabilities were computed with OLGA. The table comes from immuneACCESS by way of TCRdb, which keeps in-frame sequences with V and J called. Part of the clones is missing from these tables; in studies checked, under half for an unresolved V gene and the rest for unknown reasons. D and trimming come from the DNA, and the V and J calls and clone size come from that table. The table for this sample lists a few million clones; about 93% of them were counted only once. Jointly, the top ten make up less than 2% of the sample.

Sequencing used naive CD8+ T cells from PBMCs. The cell subset or site label on this specimen signifies: CD45RA+CCR7+. The sequence derives from a man younger than 30 in good health. Some clones in this sample may be carry-over from other donors' samples. This receptor chain uses TRBV28 and TRBJ2-7, with TRBD1 as a weak D call on 6 bases. Here the CDR3 is given as CASRPDRSYEQYF. The DNA reads TGTGCCAGCAGGCCGGACAGAAGCTACGAGCAGTACTTC.